Shown below are 22 T cell receptor beta chains from a single sample sequenced in a study of beta chain features in type 1 diabetes. As every portion of the isolated RNA was reverse transcribed, the sequencing read expressed TCRB transcripts. Measured with immunoSEQ multiplex PCR; TCRdb has only the in-frame clones, and not every one. Among 300,000 or so clones, under 8.5% were seen once, and the ten largest hold 0.44%. Sequencing input: central memory CD4+ T cells from blood. These receptors all come from a woman between 18 and 30 years old in good health.

This clone was detected only a few times. This could be a read error, since a much larger clone is one nucleotide away. CDR3 sequence reads: CASSLDRDYGYTF. DNA for the CDR3: TGTGCCAGCAGCTTAGACAGGGACTATGGCTACACCTTC. The chain combines TRBV7-2 with TRBJ1-2; a weak D match, TRBD1 (6 bases). Germline values: CDR1 SGHTA, CDR2 FQGNSA. The V end lost 1 base, the J end lost 3 bases, and 6 bases lay between the germline ends. The length of the CDR3 is 13 residues. The full variable domain, completed using reference TRBV7-2 and TRBJ1-2, is GAGVSQSPSNKVTEKGKDVELRCDPISGHTALYWYRQSLGQGLEFLIYFQGNSAPDKSGLPSDRFSAERTGGSVSTLTIQRTQQEDSAVYLCASSLDRDYGYTFGSGTRLTVV.

This clone was seen only a few times. V gene TRBV29-1 combines with J gene TRBJ1-2; TRBD1 agrees at 9 bases. Looked up from germline, CDR1 is SQVTM and CDR2 is ANQGSEA. V lost 7 bases to trimming and J lost 8 bases; unmatched junction nucleotides: 5. This CDR3 comprises 11 residues. This CDR3 reads CSGGTGQGYTF. As DNA, the CDR3 is TGCAGCGGTGGGACAGGGCAAGGCTACACCTTC. Filled out from reference TRBV29-1 and TRBJ1-2, the complete variable domain reads SAVISQKPSRDICQRGTSLTIQCQVDSQVTMMFWYRQQPGQSLTLIATANQGSEATYESGFVIDKFPISRPNLTFSTLTVSNMSPEDSSIYLCSGGTGQGYTFGSGTRLTVV.

V gene TRBV29-1 combines with J gene TRBJ1-1, with TRBD1 as a possible D gene (5 bases). V was trimmed by 4 bases and J by 4 bases, leaving 13 bases between them. This CDR3 spans 13 amino acids. CDR1 and CDR2 (germline): SQVTM, ANQGSEA. The CDR3, as DNA: TGCAGCGTTGGTAGGGTTGGGGGCACTGAAGCTTTCTTT. Translated, it gives CSVGRVGGTEAFF.

This clone was observed a few times. This chain connects TRBV29-1 to TRBJ1-2; TRBD1 matches at 9 bases. V was pared by 6 bases and J by 5 bases, with 13 bases of the junction left unmatched. The CDR3 is made up of 15 amino acids. CDR1 is SQVTM and CDR2 is ANQGSEA in the germline V gene. The CDR3 nucleotides are TGCAGCGTCGACGGCGGGACAGGGCCGCGTTATGGCTACACCTTC. Protein product: CSVDGGTGPRYGYTF.

This clone was picked up many times. The chain carries TRBV5-6 and TRBJ2-1; D is ambiguous. Germline V lookup: CDR1 SGHDT, CDR2 YYEEEE. This CDR3 comprises 12 residues. V was clipped by 5 bases and J by 7 bases, with 10 bases between them. CDR3 nucleotides: TGTGCCAGCAGTCACAATCGGAATGAGCAGTTCTTC. As protein: CASSHNRNEQFF.

The chain couples TRBV14 to TRBJ2-5; D gene ambiguous. V was trimmed by 1 base and J by 2 bases, leaving 5 bases between them. CDR1 is SGHDN and CDR2 is FVKESK in the germline V gene. The CDR3 spans 13 residues. The CDR3 is CASSQVVQETQYF. CDR3 nucleotides: TGTGCCAGCAGCCAAGTGGTACAAGAGACCCAGTACTTC.

The chain has TRBV4-3 and TRBJ1-2; tentative D call: TRBD1 (6 bases). This CDR3 has 17 amino acids. V was pared by 0 bases and J by 8 bases, with 22 bases between. Germline V gene data show CDR1 as LGHNA and CDR2 as YSLEER. CDR3 protein: CASSQEPSGGAWRGYTF. In DNA, the CDR3 is TGCGCCAGCAGCCAAGAGCCGTCCGGGGGCGCGTGGCGGGGCTACACCTTC.

This clone has a handful of counts. This chain joins TRBV5-4 and TRBJ2-5; 7 positions agree with TRBD2. V was clipped by 0 bases and J by 7 bases; unmatched bases: 0. The CDR3 loop spans 12 amino acids. CDR1 is SGHNT and CDR2 is YYREEE in the germline V gene (reference sequence). CDR3 sequence reads: CASSLAGGTQYF. CDR3 DNA: TGTGCCAGCAGCTTGGCGGGGGGGACCCAGTACTTC.

This clone was picked up a small number of times. The rearrangement uses TRBV6-5 and TRBJ2-4, with 7 bases that match TRBD1. J was trimmed by 12 bases and V by 6 bases; bases with no gene match: 11. This CDR3 contains 13 residues. Germline CDR1 is MNHEY and CDR2 is SVGAGI. The CDR3 nucleotides read TGTGCCAGCAGCCCTGGTCGGGACAGAAGTCAGTACTTC. This codes for CASSPGRDRSQYF.

Concerning this clone itself: Other DNA sequences in the sample encode the same CDR3. This chain uses TRBV20-1 with TRBJ1-2; D gene uncertain. The CDR3 length is 11 residues. CDR1 is DFQATT, CDR2 SNEGSKA, per germline (reference sequence). Between the trimmed V and J ends, which lost 0 bases and 5 bases, there was a span of 4 bases. CDR3 bases: TGCAGTGCTAGAGAGCCATATGGCTACACCTTC. Translating it yields CSAREPYGYTF.

V and J are TRBV7-3 and TRBJ2-1, with D possibly called TRBD1 or TRBD2 (5 bases each). V was trimmed by 4 bases and J by 6 bases, leaving 10 bases between them. The V gene's germline CDR1 is SGHTA and CDR2 FQGTGA. This CDR3 has 13 amino acids. The CDR3 DNA reads as TGTGCCAGCAGCTCTCGGGGACGCAATGAGCAGTTCTTC. This codes for CASSSRGRNEQFF.

This sequence joins TRBV4-2 and TRBJ2-1; 13 bases map to TRBD2. Trimming cost V 0 bases and J 7 bases; bases outside gene matches: 18. The CDR3 contains 21 residues. Germline loops: CDR1 LGHNA, CDR2 YNFKEQ. CDR3 bases: TGTGCCAGCAGCCAAGAAAGCCTGGTACTAGCGGGAGGGTCTGGTAGGAATGAGCAGTTCTTC. Encoded protein: CASSQESLVLAGGSGRNEQFF.

CDR3 sequence reads: CASSPPGFDEQFF. The DNA for the CDR3 is TGTGCCAGCTCACCACCGGGGTTTGATGAGCAGTTCTTC. The V gene is TRBV18, the J gene TRBJ2-1, with D unclear. The germline gives CDR1 KGHSH, CDR2 LQKENI. The CDR3 consists of 13 residues. V dropped 0 bases and J dropped 8 bases, with 8 bases sitting between them.

CDR3 region: CASSLRTGGFQPQHF. CDR3 coding DNA: TGTGCCAGCAGCCTCCGGACAGGGGGCTTTCAGCCCCAGCATTTT. The chain joins TRBV5-6 to TRBJ1-5; 11 bases fit TRBD1. CDR1 and CDR2 from the germline V gene are SGHDT and YYEEEE. Germline trimming cut 4 bases from V and 6 bases from J; bases unmatched to any gene: 6. This CDR3 is built from 15 residues.

The chain carries TRBV5-1 and TRBJ2-1; 11 bases line up with TRBD1. The CDR3 spans 14 residues. From germline, CDR1 is SGHRS and CDR2 YFSETQ. With V trimmed by 6 bases and J by 6 bases, 5 bases remained unmatched. CDR3 in amino acids: CASTAGTGGNEQFF. The CDR3 DNA follows: TGCGCCAGCACCGCCGGGACAGGGGGCAATGAGCAGTTCTTC. The entire variable domain, with the rest obtained from reference TRBV5-1 and TRBJ2-1, is as follows: KAGVTQTPRYLIKTRGQQVTLSCSPISGHRSVSWYQQTPGQGLQFLFEYFSETQRNKGNFPGRFSGRQFSNSRSEMNVSTLELGDSALYLCASTAGTGGNEQFFGPGTRLTVL.

Concerning this clone itself: Other DNA sequences from this sample encode an identical CDR3 as well. The chain joins TRBV7-2 to TRBJ2-1; 9 bases line up with TRBD1. Trimming at V came to 2 bases and at J to 4 bases, leaving 6 bases not matched to a gene. CDR3 length: 16 residues. In germline, CDR1 is SGHTA, CDR2 FQGNSA. This CDR3 reads CASSLRGTGSYNEQFF. The CDR3 nucleotides read TGTGCCAGCAGCTTACGAGGGACAGGGAGTTACAATGAGCAGTTCTTC.

There are a few counts of this clone. V usage is TRBV19 and J usage is TRBJ2-2; 9 nucleotides match TRBD1. V trimming: 7 bases; J trimming: 3 bases; junction bases outside the gene matches: 9. Germline lookup yields CDR1 LNHDA and CDR2 SQIVND (reference sequence). The length of the CDR3 is 16 residues. The CDR3 sequence: CASIGGTGLYTGELFF. The DNA of the CDR3 is TGTGCCAGTATAGGCGGGACAGGGCTTTACACCGGGGAGCTGTTTTTT.

This clone came up a few times. The CDR3 nucleotides read TGTGCCAGTAGTATTCCTCGGGTCCGGAATGAGCAGTTCTTC. Translated: CASSIPRVRNEQFF. This sequence joins TRBV19 and TRBJ2-1, with D unresolved. V lost 3 bases and J 7 bases, leaving 13 bases between the germline ends. The CDR3 length is 14 residues. CDR1 is LNHDA and CDR2 is SQIVND in the germline V gene (reference sequence).

The chain links TRBV9 to TRBJ2-2; no firm D call. The CDR3 extends over 15 amino acids. Trimming removed 0 bases from V and 6 bases from J, with 12 bases in between. Germline CDR1 SGDLS, CDR2 YYNGEE. The CDR3 region has the DNA TGTGCCAGCAGCGTAGGTCGGCGACGCGCCGGGGAGCTGTTTTTT. The encoded protein is CASSVGRRRAGELFF.

This clone was observed a handful of times. The rearrangement uses TRBV5-1 and TRBJ2-7; 7 bases are a match to TRBD2. Trimming cost V 0 bases and J 2 bases; bases outside gene matches: 8. Germline V gene lookup returns CDR1 SGHRS and CDR2 YFSETQ. This CDR3 has 16 residues. CDR3 in DNA: TGCGCCAGCAGCTTGGGGCTAGCGGAGCAAACCTACGAGCAGTACTTC. It encodes CASSLGLAEQTYEQYF.

This clone was recorded many times. The gene calls are TRBV9 and TRBJ2-7; possible D gene TRBD2, 6 bases. Germline CDR1 reads SGDLS; CDR2 reads YYNGEE. This CDR3 contains 15 residues. The V gene lost 4 bases and the J gene lost 3 bases, with 17 bases spanning the gap. The CDR3 DNA sequence: TGTGCCAGCAGCACCCACGGAGGGAGCGGCTACGAGCAGTACTTC. Protein: CASSTHGGSGYEQYF.

This clone was seen at least ten times. The chain has TRBV9 and TRBJ2-1; D is possibly TRBD2 (6 bases). Germline V gene sequence: CDR1 SGDLS, CDR2 YYNGEE. CDR3 size: 16 residues. V lost 0 bases and J 1 base, leaving 11 bases between the germline ends. CDR3 amino acids: CASSVGASASYNEQFF. In DNA form, the CDR3 reads TGTGCCAGCAGCGTAGGAGCTAGCGCGTCCTACAATGAGCAGTTCTTC.